These 21 T cell receptor beta chains came from one sample sequenced in a study of spatial heterogeneity in lung cancer. These receptors have no known antigen. As for time point: sample taken at primary tumor resection. Notes on the study in general: It was found that expanded intratumoral alpha and beta TCR counts tracked tumor mutation counts.

One entry per CDR3 protein, called by TCRdb with MiXCR from the 5' RACE reads. The sample comprises over 15,000 distinct CDR3 sequences, 6.2% of which are singletons, and approximately 6.8% rests with the top ten. Material: lung tumor tissue, obtained at surgery. These receptors were collected from a male donor with early-stage non-small cell lung cancer.

This clonotype has at least ten counts. Because the library targeted alpha chains, this beta chain is an off-target read whose size means little. This chain connects TRBV6-1 to TRBJ1-2, with D hard to call. V was pared by 2 bases and J by 4 bases, with 11 bases between. This CDR3 spans 14 amino acids. Germline V lookup: CDR1 MNHNS, CDR2 SASEGT. CDR3 protein: CASSETEPPYGYTF. The CDR3, as DNA: TGTGCCAGCAGTGAAACGGAGCCCCCCTATGGCTACACCTTC.

This clonotype was counted at least ten times. Because this beta chain is a stray read in a library intended to capture alpha chains, its abundance should not be given much weight. The J gene is TRBJ2-7, the V gene TRBV7-2, with 12 positions matching TRBD2. CDR3 length: 16 amino acids. The germline V gene has CDR1 SGHTA and CDR2 FQGNSA. J gave up 5 bases and V 7 bases, and 12 bases lay outside the gene matches. CDR3: CASTRQASGRVDEQYF. The CDR3 nucleotides are TGTGCCAGCACCCGCCAAGCTAGCGGGAGGGTCGACGAGCAGTACTTC.

This clonotype was observed many times. Within a library made for alpha chains, this beta chain is off target, and its count is uninformative. This sequence joins TRBV11-2 and TRBJ2-7; D could derive from TRBD1 or TRBD2 (5 bases each). CDR3 size: 13 residues. The germline CDR1 and CDR2 sequences are SGHAT and FQNNGV. The V and J ends lost 8 bases and 2 bases respectively, with 13 bases between them. Here the CDR3 DNA reads TGTGCCAGCCGAGGGACGGATACCTACGAGCAGTACTTC. This translates into CASRGTDTYEQYF.

This clonotype occurred many times. This beta chain appears as a stray read in a library generated for alpha chains; its size is not informative. This rearrangement joins TRBV28 to TRBJ2-5; 8 positions agree with TRBD1. The CDR3 extends over 15 amino acids. CDR1 and CDR2 from the germline V gene are MDHEN and SYDVKM. Trimming at V came to 10 bases and at J to 3 bases, leaving 13 bases not matched to a gene. The DNA for the CDR3 is TGTGCCACCAGAGCCCAAGGGACAGGCAAAGAGACCCAGTACTTC. As protein: CATRAQGTGKETQYF.

This clonotype was counted ten times or more. Because this beta chain is a stray read in a library intended to capture alpha chains, its abundance should not be given much weight. The chain couples TRBV5-6 to TRBJ1-1; no clear D gene. Germline CDR1 and CDR2: SGHDT and YYEEEE. The germline V and J ends were trimmed by 0 bases and 4 bases, with 7 bases remaining between them. CDR3 length equals 13 residues. This chain's CDR3 is CASSLVGSTEAFF. CDR3 DNA sequence: TGTGCCAGCAGCTTGGTAGGGAGCACTGAAGCTTTCTTT.

This clonotype is judged medium-sized (0.01 to 0.1%). Little can be read into the size of this beta chain, an off-target read in a library designed for alpha chains. The chain combines TRBV15 with TRBJ1-2; D gene uncertain. CDR3 length: 15 amino acids. From germline, CDR1 is LNHNV and CDR2 YYDKDF (reference sequence). V was pared by 0 bases and J by 3 bases, with 11 bases between. The CDR3 sequence is CATSRDMGIDYGYTF. Written as DNA, the CDR3 is TGTGCCACCAGCAGAGATATGGGGATCGACTATGGCTACACCTTC.

Concerning this clonotype itself: This beta chain lies outside the target of a library built for alpha chains; its clone size means little. The chain carries TRBV20-1 and TRBJ2-2; D unclear. Trimming removed 3 bases from V and 5 bases from J, with 19 bases in between. Germline-derived CDR1 and CDR2 are DFQATT and SNEGSKA (reference sequence). The length of the CDR3 is 16 residues. CDR3 in amino acids: CSARPLGPTTTGELFF. The CDR3 DNA reads TGCAGTGCTAGGCCCTTAGGCCCTACTACGACCGGGGAGCTGTTTTTT.

This clonotype was recorded many times. Because the library targeted alpha chains, this beta chain is an off-target read whose size means little. This chain uses TRBV7-8 with TRBJ2-2, with 10 bases lining up with TRBD2. The CDR3 covers 16 residues. Germline V gives CDR1 SGHVS, CDR2 FQNEAQ. J gave up 3 bases and V 7 bases, and 8 bases lay outside the gene matches. The CDR3, as DNA: TGTGCCAGCACCATAGGGGGACTAGCGTACACCGGGGAGCTGTTTTTT. Amino acid sequence: CASTIGGLAYTGELFF.

This clonotype was detected a few times. A library prepared for alpha chains yielded this beta chain as an off-target read; its size is of little meaning. The chain combines TRBV5-1 with TRBJ2-1; 11 bases agree with TRBD1. Unmatched junction bases numbered 4, after V lost 4 bases and J lost 4 bases. Germline V gene sequence: CDR1 SGHRS, CDR2 YFSETQ. The CDR3 loop spans 15 amino acids. The CDR3 here is CASSTGQGAYNEQFF. CDR3 DNA: TGCGCCAGCAGCACCGGACAGGGGGCTTACAATGAGCAGTTCTTC.

The sample holds many counts of this clonotype. As an off-target read in a library built for alpha chains, this beta chain has a frequency of little significance. The CDR3 nucleotides read TGTGCCAGCAGTCTCCGGGGGCATAAGGGTAATGAGCAGTTCTTC. Translated, it gives CASSLRGHKGNEQFF. The rearrangement joins TRBV28 to TRBJ2-1; D might be TRBD1 or TRBD2, each matching 6 bases. Germline V gene lookup returns CDR1 MDHEN and CDR2 SYDVKM. The V gene lost 5 bases and the J gene lost 7 bases, with 18 bases spanning the gap. CDR3 length: 15 residues. The variable domain in full, completed from reference TRBV28 and TRBJ2-1, reads DVKVTQSSRYLVKRTGEKVFLECVQDMDHENMFWYRQDPGLGLRLIYFSYDVKMKEKGDIPEGYSVSREKKERFSLILESASTNQTSMYLCASSLRGHKGNEQFFGPGTRLTVL.

In its sample, this clonotype was seen many times. As an off-target read in a library built for alpha chains, this beta chain has a frequency of little significance. The chain joins TRBV7-2 to TRBJ2-3; D remains ambiguous. This CDR3 region has 15 residues. The V gene's germline CDR1 is SGHTA and CDR2 FQGNSA. V was shortened by 0 bases and J by 0 bases, with 7 bases between the two germline ends. This CDR3 reads CASSLAWGSTDTQYF. The CDR3 DNA reads as TGTGCCAGCAGCTTAGCGTGGGGTAGCACAGATACGCAGTATTTT.

With regard to this clonotype: The size of this beta chain means little, since it is a stray read in a library made for alpha chains. The chain recombines TRBV15 with TRBJ1-5; TRBD1 matches at 10 bases. V lost 3 bases, J lost 0 bases, and 11 bases stayed unmatched. Germline V gene sequence: CDR1 LNHNV, CDR2 YYDKDF (reference sequence). The CDR3 length is 19 residues. The CDR3 DNA follows: TGTGCCACCAGCAGTAATCCGGGACAGGGGCTCTTTAGCAATCAGCCCCAGCATTTT. Encoded protein: CATSSNPGQGLFSNQPQHF.

This clonotype has a count of ten or more. A library prepared for alpha chains yielded this beta chain as an off-target read; its size is of little meaning. This chain connects TRBV28 to TRBJ2-3, with D perhaps TRBD1 (6 bases). Germline loops: CDR1 MDHEN, CDR2 SYDVKM. Deletions cut 2 bases from V and 3 bases from J, with 12 bases between. CDR3 size: 15 residues. The CDR3 reads CASSLAGAGTDTQYF. CDR3 bases: TGTGCCAGCAGTTTAGCAGGGGCAGGTACAGATACGCAGTATTTT.

This clonotype occurred many times. Since the library was made to target alpha chains, this beta chain is a stray read and its abundance is not meaningful. The chain couples TRBV5-1 to TRBJ2-6; no clear D gene. CDR1 SGHRS and CDR2 YFSETQ come from the germline V gene. V gave up 0 bases and J gave up 0 bases, with 7 bases separating them. The CDR3 is 16 residues long. This CDR3 is CASSLDLTSGANVLTF. The CDR3 DNA sequence: TGCGCCAGCAGCTTGGACTTAACCTCTGGGGCCAACGTCCTGACTTTC.

This clonotype is categorized as medium-sized. Because this beta chain is a stray read in a library intended to capture alpha chains, its abundance should not be given much weight. J is TRBJ2-5 and V is TRBV5-4; 8 bases fit TRBD2. V dropped 4 bases and J dropped 5; count of bases not matched to a gene: 7. Germline values: CDR1 SGHNT, CDR2 YYREEE (reference sequence). The CDR3 covers 14 residues. CDR3 coding DNA: TGTGCCAGCAGCGGCGGGGGGTCCTTGGAGACCCAGTACTTC. Its protein is CASSGGGSLETQYF.

This clonotype was detected ten times or more. Since the library was made to target alpha chains, this beta chain is a stray read and its abundance is not meaningful. V and J are TRBV5-1 and TRBJ1-3; D might be TRBD1 (5 bases). V lost 0 bases to trimming and J lost 4 bases, with 8 bases between them. This CDR3 has 14 residues. Germline loops: CDR1 SGHRS, CDR2 YFSETQ. CDR3 sequence: CASSLESGGNTIYF. DNA of the CDR3: TGCGCCAGCAGCTTGGAATCAGGGGGAAACACCATATATTTT.

This clonotype was observed at least ten times. The library was built for alpha chains, so this beta chain is an off-target read and its size means little. J is TRBJ2-1 and V is TRBV7-2; 10 positions match TRBD2. V was clipped by 9 bases and J by 8 bases; unmatched bases: 10. The germline V gene has CDR1 SGHTA and CDR2 FQGNSA. The CDR3 is made up of 14 amino acids. The CDR3 protein is CASRSGGVNYEQFF. The CDR3 bases are TGTGCCAGTAGAAGCGGGGGGGTGAACTATGAGCAGTTCTTC. The full variable domain, in which reference TRBV7-2 and TRBJ2-1 provide the parts outside the CDR3, is GAGVSQSPSNKVTEKGKDVELRCDPISGHTALYWYRQSLGQGLEFLIYFQGNSAPDKSGLPSDRFSAERTGGSVSTLTIQRTQQEDSAVYLCASRSGGVNYEQFFGPGTRLTVL.

This clonotype is medium-sized. Since it is a stray read in a library aimed at alpha chains, this beta chain has a size that is not meaningful. The chain joins TRBV5-6 to TRBJ2-2, with D maybe TRBD2 (6 bases). CDR1 and CDR2 from the germline V gene are SGHDT and YYEEEE. The length of the CDR3 is 18 residues. The V and J ends lost 1 base and 1 base respectively, with 17 bases between them. The CDR3: CASSLRFRGLQNTGELFF. For the CDR3, the DNA is TGTGCCAGCAGCTTGAGGTTTCGGGGACTTCAGAACACCGGGGAGCTGTTTTTT.

Many counts were recorded for this clonotype. With the library built for alpha chains, this beta chain is off target and its frequency is not meaningful. The genes are TRBV20-1 and TRBJ1-5, with no clear D. The CDR3 runs 11 residues. Germline CDR1 DFQATT, CDR2 SNEGSKA (reference sequence). V was pared by 4 bases and J by 10 bases, with 11 bases between. This CDR3 reads CSANNQRPQHF. CDR3 DNA: TGCAGTGCTAATAATCAGCGACCCCAGCATTTT.

Concerning this clonotype itself: With the library built for alpha chains, this beta chain is off target and its frequency is not meaningful. The J gene is TRBJ1-6, the V gene TRBV3-1; TRBD1 might be the D (5 bases). Between the trimmed V and J ends, which lost 2 bases and 9 bases, there was a span of 8 bases. Germline CDR1 LGHDT, CDR2 YNNKEL (reference sequence). This CDR3 has 13 residues. The CDR3 bases are TGTGCCAGCAGCCAAAATGGGGCTTCACCCCTCCACTTT. This sequence encodes CASSQNGASPLHF.

This clonotype was seen at least ten times. Found in a library prepared for alpha chains, this beta chain is an off-target read, and its abundance has little meaning. This sequence joins TRBV7-6 and TRBJ2-7; a weak D match, TRBD1 (6 bases). Germline V CDR1 and CDR2: SGHVS, FNYEAQ. Trimming cost V 5 bases and J 0 bases, with 14 bases left between them. This CDR3 is built from 15 residues. CDR3 loop: CASSVTTGSSYEQYF. The DNA of the CDR3 is TGTGCCAGCAGCGTTACGACAGGAAGCTCCTACGAGCAGTACTTC.